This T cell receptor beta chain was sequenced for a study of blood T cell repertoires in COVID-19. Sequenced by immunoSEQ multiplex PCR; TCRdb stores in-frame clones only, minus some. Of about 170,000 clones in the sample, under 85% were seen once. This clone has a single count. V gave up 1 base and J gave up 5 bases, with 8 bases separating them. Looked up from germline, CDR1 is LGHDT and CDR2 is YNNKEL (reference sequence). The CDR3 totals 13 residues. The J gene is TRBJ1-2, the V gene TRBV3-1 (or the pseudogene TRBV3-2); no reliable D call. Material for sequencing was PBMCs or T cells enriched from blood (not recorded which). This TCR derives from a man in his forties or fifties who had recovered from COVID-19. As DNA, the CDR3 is TGTGCCAGCAGCCAAGGGTCGGGGTATGGCTACACCTTC. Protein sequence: CASSQGSGYGYTF.